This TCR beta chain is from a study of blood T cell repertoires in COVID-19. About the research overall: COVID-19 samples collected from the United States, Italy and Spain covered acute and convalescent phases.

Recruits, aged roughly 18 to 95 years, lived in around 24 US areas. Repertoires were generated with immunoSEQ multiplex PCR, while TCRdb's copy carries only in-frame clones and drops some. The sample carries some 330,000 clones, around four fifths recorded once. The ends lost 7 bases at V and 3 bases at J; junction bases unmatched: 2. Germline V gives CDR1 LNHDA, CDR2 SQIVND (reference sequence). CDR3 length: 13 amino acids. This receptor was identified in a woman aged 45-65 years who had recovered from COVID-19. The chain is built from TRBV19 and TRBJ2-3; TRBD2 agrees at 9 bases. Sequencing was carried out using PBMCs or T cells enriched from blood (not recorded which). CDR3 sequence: CASKAGGTDTQYF. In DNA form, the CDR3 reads TGTGCCAGTAAGGCGGGAGGGACAGATACGCAGTATTTT.